A selection of T cell receptor beta chains follows, all from one sample in a study of cytomegalovirus exposure and HLA in healthy donors. Produced via immunoSEQ multiplex PCR; TCRdb's table is partial and in-frame only. The profile covers approximately 270,000 clones, with roughly 87% appearing a single time and more than 10% taken by the ten largest. What was sequenced was PBMCs. The receptors come from a man aged 18 to 29 in good health and CMV-seropositive. CDR3s include the opening cysteine and the closing phenylalanine or tryptophan.

v_call: TRBV28; cdr3_aa: CASSFRAGTAYEQYF
v_call: TRBV25-1; cdr3_aa: CASSYSGSGANVLTF
v_call: TRBV15; cdr3_aa: CATSKDGGYEQYF
v_call: TRBV20-1; cdr3_aa: CSAQPHYGYTF
v_call: TRBV16; cdr3_aa: CASSQSWGGMDYGYTF
v_call: TRBV7-6; cdr3_aa: CASSWAGRTDTQYF
v_call: TRBV5-1; cdr3_aa: CASSLEGQRYEQYF
v_call: TRBV9; cdr3_aa: CASSVEANTEAFF
v_call: TRBV5-1; cdr3_aa: CASSLQGPRTDTQYF
v_call: TRBV5-4; cdr3_aa: CASSSQDGYTF
v_call: TRBV30; cdr3_aa: CAWSVGAGKCILGDTEAFF
v_call: TRBV2; cdr3_aa: CASSEGVGAGVGETQYF
v_call: TRBV5-1; cdr3_aa: CASSFGHQSPGELFF
v_call: TRBV2; cdr3_aa: CASEYQETQYF
v_call: TRBV4-2; cdr3_aa: CASSQGGLAGVDTQYF
v_call: TRBV27; cdr3_aa: CASSLTIPDGGTGELFF
v_call: TRBV25-1; cdr3_aa: CASSDSSGGVEKLFF
v_call: TRBV2; cdr3_aa: CASSVSETQYF
v_call: TRBV6-1; cdr3_aa: CASSEGLNQPQHF
v_call: TRBV29-1; cdr3_aa: CSVGGTGKPGGYTF
v_call: TRBV9; cdr3_aa: CASSLRGADNEQFF
v_call: TRBV2; cdr3_aa: CASSDADIAETQYF
v_call: TRBV30; cdr3_aa: CAWSQGGGFSNQPQHF
v_call: TRBV19; cdr3_aa: CASSLNRGYTF
v_call: TRBV28; cdr3_aa: CASSHTSGSIETQYF
v_call: TRBV15; cdr3_aa: CATSRAGNLAEAFF
v_call: TRBV5-1; cdr3_aa: CASSGTGYEQYF
v_call: TRBV27; cdr3_aa: CASRRTHTGPPGYGYTF
v_call: TRBV5-1; cdr3_aa: CASSPTPGYGYTF